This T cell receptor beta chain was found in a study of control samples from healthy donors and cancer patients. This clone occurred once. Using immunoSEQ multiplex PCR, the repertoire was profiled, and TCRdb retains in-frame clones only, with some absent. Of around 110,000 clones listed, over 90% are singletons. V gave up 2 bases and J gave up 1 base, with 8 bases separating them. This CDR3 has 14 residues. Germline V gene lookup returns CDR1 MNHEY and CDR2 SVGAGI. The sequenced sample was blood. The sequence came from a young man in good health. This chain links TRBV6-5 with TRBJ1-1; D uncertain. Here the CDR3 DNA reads TGTGCCAGCAGTTACGACACCTGGAACACTGAAGCTTTCTTT. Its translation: CASSYDTWNTEAFF.